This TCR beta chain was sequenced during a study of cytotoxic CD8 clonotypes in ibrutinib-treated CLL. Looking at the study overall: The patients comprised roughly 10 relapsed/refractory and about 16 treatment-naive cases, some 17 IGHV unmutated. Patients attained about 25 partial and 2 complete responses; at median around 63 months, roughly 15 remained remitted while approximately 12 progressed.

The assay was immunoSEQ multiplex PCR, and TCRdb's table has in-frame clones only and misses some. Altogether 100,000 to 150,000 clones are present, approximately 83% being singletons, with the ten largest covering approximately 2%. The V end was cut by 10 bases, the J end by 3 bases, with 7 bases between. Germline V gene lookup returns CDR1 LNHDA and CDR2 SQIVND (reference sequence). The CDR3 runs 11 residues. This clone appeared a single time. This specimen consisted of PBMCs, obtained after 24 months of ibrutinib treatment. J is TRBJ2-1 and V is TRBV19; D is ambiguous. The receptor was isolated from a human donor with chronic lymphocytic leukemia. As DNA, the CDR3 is TGTGCCACTTCTATCTACAATGAGCAGTTCTTC. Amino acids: CATSIYNEQFF. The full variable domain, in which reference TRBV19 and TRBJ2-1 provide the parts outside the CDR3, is DGGITQSPKYLFRKEGQNVTLSCEQNLNHDAMYWYRQDPGQGLRLIYYSQIVNDFQKGDIAEGYSVSREKKESFPLTVTSAQKNPTAFYLCATSIYNEQFFGPGTRLTVL.